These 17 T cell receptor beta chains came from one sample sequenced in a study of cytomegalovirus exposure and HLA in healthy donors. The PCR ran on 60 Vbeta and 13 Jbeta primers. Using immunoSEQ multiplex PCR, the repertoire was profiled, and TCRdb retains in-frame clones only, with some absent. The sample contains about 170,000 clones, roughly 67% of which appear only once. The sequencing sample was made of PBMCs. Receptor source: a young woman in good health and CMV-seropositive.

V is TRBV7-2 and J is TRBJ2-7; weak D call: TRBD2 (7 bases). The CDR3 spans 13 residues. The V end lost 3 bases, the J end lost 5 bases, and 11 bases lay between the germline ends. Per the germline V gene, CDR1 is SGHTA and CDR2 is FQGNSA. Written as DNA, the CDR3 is TGTGCCAGCAGCTTGGGGGGGGGCCACGAGCAGTACTTC. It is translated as CASSLGGGHEQYF. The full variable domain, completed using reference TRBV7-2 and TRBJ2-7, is GAGVSQSPSNKVTEKGKDVELRCDPISGHTALYWYRQSLGQGLEFLIYFQGNSAPDKSGLPSDRFSAERTGGSVSTLTIQRTQQEDSAVYLCASSLGGGHEQYFGPGTRLTVT.

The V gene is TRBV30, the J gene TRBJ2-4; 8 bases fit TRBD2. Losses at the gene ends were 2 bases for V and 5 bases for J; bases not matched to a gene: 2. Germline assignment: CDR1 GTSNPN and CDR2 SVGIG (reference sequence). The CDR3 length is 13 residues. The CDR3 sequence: CAWSPGGENIQYF. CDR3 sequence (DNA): TGTGCCTGGAGTCCCGGGGGGGAAAACATTCAGTACTTC.

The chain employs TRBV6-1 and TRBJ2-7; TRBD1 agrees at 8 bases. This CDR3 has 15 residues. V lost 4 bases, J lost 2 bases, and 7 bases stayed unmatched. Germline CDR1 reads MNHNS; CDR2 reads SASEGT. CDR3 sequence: CASSVTGAVAYEQYF. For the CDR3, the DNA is TGTGCCAGCAGTGTGACAGGGGCGGTGGCCTACGAGCAGTACTTC.

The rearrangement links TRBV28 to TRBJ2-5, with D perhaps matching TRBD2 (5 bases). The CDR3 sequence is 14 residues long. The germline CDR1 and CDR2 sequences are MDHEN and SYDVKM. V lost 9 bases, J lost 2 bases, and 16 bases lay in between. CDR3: CASQPGRTQETQYF. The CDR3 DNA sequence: TGTGCCAGTCAGCCCGGACGGACTCAAGAGACCCAGTACTTC. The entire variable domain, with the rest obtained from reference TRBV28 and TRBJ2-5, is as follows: DVKVTQSSRYLVKRTGEKVFLECVQDMDHENMFWYRQDPGLGLRLIYFSYDVKMKEKGDIPEGYSVSREKKERFSLILESASTNQTSMYLCASQPGRTQETQYFGPGTRLLVL.

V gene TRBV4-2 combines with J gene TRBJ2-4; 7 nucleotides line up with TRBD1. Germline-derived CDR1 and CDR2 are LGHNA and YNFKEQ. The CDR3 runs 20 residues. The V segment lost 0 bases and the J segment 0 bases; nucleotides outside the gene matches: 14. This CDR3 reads CASSQDLPGQNLLAKNIQYF. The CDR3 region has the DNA TGTGCCAGCAGCCAAGATCTTCCGGGACAGAATTTACTAGCCAAAAACATTCAGTACTTC.

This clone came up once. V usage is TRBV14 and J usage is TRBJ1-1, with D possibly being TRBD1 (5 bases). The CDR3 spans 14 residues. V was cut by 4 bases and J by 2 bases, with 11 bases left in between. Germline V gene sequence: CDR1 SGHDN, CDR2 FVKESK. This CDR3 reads CASSPRGVNTEAFF. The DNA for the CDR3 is TGTGCCAGCAGCCCTCGGGGGGTCAACACTGAAGCTTTCTTT.

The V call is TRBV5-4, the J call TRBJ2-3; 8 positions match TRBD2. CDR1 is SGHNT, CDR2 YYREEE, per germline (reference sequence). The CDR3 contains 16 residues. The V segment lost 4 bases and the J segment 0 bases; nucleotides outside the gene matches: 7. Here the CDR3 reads CASSRRERGSTDTQYF. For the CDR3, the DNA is TGTGCCAGCAGCCGCCGGGAGCGGGGGAGCACAGATACGCAGTATTTT.

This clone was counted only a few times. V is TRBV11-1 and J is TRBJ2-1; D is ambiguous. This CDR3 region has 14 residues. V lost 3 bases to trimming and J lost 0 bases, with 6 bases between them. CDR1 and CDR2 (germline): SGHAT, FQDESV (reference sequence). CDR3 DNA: TGTGCCAGCAGCTTCCGTCGCTCCTACAATGAGCAGTTCTTC. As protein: CASSFRRSYNEQFF.

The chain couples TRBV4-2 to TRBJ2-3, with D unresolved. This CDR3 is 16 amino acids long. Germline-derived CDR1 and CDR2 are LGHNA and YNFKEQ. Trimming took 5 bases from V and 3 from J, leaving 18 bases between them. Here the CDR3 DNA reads TGTGCCAGCAGCTCCTTTGCCGGGTTCGGGACAGATACGCAGTATTTT. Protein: CASSSFAGFGTDTQYF.

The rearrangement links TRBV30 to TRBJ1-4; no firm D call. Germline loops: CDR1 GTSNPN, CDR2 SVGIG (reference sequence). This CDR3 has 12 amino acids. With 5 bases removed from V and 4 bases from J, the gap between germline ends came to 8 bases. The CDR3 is CAWESGNEKLFF. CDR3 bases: TGTGCCTGGGAGTCTGGTAATGAAAAACTGTTTTTT.

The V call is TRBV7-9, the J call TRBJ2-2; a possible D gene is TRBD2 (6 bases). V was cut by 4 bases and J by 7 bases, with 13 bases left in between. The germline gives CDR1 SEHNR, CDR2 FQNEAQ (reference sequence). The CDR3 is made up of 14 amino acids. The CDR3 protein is CASSSETRGGELFF. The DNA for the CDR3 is TGTGCCAGCAGCTCGGAGACTAGAGGCGGGGAGCTGTTTTTT.

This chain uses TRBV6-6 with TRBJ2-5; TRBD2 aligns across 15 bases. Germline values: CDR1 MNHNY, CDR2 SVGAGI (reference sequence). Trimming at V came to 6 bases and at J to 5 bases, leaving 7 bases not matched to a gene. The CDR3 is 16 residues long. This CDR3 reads CASSDRTSGGAETQYF. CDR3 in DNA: TGTGCCAGCAGCGACCGGACTAGCGGGGGGGCGGAGACCCAGTACTTC.

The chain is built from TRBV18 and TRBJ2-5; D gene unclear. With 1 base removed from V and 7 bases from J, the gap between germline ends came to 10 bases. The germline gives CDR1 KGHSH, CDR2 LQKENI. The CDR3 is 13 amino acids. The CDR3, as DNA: TGTGCCAGCTCACCACTTACAGATTGGACCCAGTACTTC. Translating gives CASSPLTDWTQYF.

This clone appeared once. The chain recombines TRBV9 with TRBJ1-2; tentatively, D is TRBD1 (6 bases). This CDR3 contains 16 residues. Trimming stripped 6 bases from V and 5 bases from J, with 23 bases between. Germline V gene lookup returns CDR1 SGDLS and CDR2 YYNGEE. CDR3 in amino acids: CASTDPGGGAEYGYTF. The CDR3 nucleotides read TGTGCCAGCACCGATCCGGGGGGGGGCGCGGAGTATGGCTACACCTTC.

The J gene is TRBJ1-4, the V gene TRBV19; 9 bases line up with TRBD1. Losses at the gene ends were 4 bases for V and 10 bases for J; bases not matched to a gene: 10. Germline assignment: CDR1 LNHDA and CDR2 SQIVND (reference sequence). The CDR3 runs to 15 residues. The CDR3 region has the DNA TGTGCCAGTAGTACCCTGGGGACAGGGCTTGGAAAACTGTTTTTT. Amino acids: CASSTLGTGLGKLFF.

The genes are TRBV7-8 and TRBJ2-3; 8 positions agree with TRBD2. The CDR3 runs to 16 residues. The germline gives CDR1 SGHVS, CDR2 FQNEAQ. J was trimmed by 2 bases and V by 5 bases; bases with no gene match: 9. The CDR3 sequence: CASSPAPAGDTDTQYF. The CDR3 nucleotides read TGTGCCAGCAGCCCCGCCCCAGCGGGGGACACAGATACGCAGTATTTT.

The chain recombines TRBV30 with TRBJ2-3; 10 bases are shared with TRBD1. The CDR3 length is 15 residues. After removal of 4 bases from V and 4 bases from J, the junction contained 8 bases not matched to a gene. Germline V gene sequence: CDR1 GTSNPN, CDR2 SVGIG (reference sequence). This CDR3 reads CAWTLRTGGSDTQYF. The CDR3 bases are TGTGCCTGGACCCTTCGGACAGGGGGATCAGATACGCAGTATTTT.